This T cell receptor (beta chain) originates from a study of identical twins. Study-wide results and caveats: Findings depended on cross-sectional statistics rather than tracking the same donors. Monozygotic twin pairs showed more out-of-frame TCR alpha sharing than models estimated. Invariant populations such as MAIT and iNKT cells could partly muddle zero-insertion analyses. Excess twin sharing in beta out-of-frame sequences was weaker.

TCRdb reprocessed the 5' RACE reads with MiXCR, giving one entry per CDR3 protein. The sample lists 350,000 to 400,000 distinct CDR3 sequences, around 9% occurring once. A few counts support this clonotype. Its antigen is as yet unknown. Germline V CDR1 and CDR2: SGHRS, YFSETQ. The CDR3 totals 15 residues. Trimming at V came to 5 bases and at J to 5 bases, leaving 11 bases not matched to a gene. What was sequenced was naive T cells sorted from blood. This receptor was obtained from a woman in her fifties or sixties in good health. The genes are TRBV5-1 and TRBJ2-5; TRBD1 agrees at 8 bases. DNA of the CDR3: TGCGCCAGCAGGCCAGGGACAGGTCCTCCCGAGACCCAGTACTTC. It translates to CASRPGTGPPETQYF.